This T cell receptor beta chain derives from a study of T-cell reconstitution after alpha-beta-depleted transplantation in children. The V end was cut by 0 bases, the J end by 2 bases, with 6 bases between. This CDR3 contains 13 residues. The germline V gene encodes CDR1 SGHRS and CDR2 YFSETQ. This clonotype was detected only a few times. For TCRbeta, the library was prepared with unique molecular identifiers. MiXCR was run by TCRdb on the PCR reads, yielding one entry per CDR3 protein. The table lists about 420,000 distinct CDR3 sequences, 11% of them singletons. The source was PBMCs from the stem cell graft donor, collected from the stem cell graft. This TCR came from a human donor who donated a stem cell graft to a child with acute myeloid leukemia. The rearrangement uses TRBV5-1 and TRBJ2-7; D call uncertain. The CDR3 loop is CASSLAPAYEQYF. DNA of the CDR3: TGCGCCAGCAGCTTGGCGCCAGCCTACGAGCAGTACTTC.